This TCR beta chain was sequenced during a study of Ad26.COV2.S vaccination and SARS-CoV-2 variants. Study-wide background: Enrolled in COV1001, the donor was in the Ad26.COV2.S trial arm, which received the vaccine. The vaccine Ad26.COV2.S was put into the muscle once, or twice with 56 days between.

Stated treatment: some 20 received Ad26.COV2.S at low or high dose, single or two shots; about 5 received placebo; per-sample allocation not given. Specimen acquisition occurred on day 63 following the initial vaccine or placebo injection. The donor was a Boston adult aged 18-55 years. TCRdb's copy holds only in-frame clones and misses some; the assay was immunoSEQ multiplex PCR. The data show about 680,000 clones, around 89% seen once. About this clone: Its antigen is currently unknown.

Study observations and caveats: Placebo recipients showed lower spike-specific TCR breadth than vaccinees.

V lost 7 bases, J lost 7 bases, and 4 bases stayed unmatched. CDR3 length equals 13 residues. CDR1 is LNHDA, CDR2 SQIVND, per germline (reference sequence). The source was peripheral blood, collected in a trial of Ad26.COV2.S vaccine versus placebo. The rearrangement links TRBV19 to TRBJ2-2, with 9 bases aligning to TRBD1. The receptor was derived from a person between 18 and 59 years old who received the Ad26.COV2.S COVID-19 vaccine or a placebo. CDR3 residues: CASIGQGYGELFF. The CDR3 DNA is TGTGCCAGTATAGGACAGGGGTACGGGGAGCTGTTTTTT.